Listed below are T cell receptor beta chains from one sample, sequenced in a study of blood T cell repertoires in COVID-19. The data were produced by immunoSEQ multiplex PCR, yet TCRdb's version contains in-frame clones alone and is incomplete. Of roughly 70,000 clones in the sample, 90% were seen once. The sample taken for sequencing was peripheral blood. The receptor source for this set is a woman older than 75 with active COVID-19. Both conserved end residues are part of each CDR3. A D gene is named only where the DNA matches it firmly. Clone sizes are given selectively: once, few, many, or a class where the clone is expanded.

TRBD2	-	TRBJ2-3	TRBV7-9	CASSLRREGRDTQYF	TGTGCCAGCAGCTTAAGACGGGAGGGCCGGGATACGCAGTATTTT
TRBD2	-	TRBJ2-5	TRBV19	CASSTAWTSGSETQYF	TGTGCCAGTAGTACCGCATGGACTAGCGGGAGTGAGACCCAGTACTTC
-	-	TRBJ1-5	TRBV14	CASSQVGGGSQHF	TGTGCCAGCAGCCAAGTGGGCGGGGGGTCCCAGCATTTT
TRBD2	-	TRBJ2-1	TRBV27	CASSLPTGTSGRNEQFF	TGTGCCAGCAGTTTACCAACCGGGACTAGCGGGAGAAATGAGCAGTTCTTC
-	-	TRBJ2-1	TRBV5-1	CASSLLGVYNEQFF	TGCGCCAGCAGCTTGTTAGGGGTGTACAATGAGCAGTTCTTC
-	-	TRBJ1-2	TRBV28	CASSLWSVIYGYTF	TGTGCCAGCAGTTTATGGTCAGTAATCTATGGCTACACCTTC
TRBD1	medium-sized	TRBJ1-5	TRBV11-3	CASSSIDRGPAWQPQHF	TGTGCCAGCAGCTCCATTGACAGGGGCCCGGCATGGCAGCCCCAGCATTTT
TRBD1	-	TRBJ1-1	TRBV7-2	CASSLGDSHHLAVEAFF	TGTGCCAGCAGCTTAGGGGACAGCCATCACCTGGCGGTAGAAGCTTTCTTT
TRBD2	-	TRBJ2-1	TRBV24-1	CATSEPGLANNEQFF	TGTGCCACCAGTGAACCGGGACTAGCGAACAATGAGCAGTTCTTC
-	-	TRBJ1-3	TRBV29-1	CSVEGTASGNTIYF	TGCAGCGTTGAAGGGACAGCCTCTGGAAACACCATATATTTT
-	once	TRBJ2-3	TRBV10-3	CAISESTRRASGTDTQYF	TGTGCCATCAGTGAGTCGACTCGGAGGGCTAGCGGCACAGATACGCAGTATTTT
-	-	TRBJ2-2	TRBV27	CASSLILTGELFF	TGTGCCAGCAGTTTAATCCTCACCGGGGAGCTGTTTTTT
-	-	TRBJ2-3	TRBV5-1	CASSLEVAVADTQYF	TGCGCCAGCAGCTTGGAGGTAGCGGTGGCAGATACGCAGTATTTT
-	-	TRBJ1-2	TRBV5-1	CASSLAVSSYGYTF	TGCGCCAGCAGCTTGGCCGTTTCCAGCTATGGCTACACCTTC
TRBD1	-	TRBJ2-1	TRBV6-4	CASGDRSGSYNEQFF	TGTGCCAGTGGGGACAGGTCTGGCTCCTACAATGAGCAGTTCTTC
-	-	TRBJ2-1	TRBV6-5	CASSRTTGYNEQFF	TGTGCCAGCAGTCGCACGACCGGGTACAATGAGCAGTTCTTC
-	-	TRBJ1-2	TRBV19	CASTYPGTPMVGYTF	TGTGCCAGTACCTACCCCGGGACACCTATGGTTGGCTACACCTTC
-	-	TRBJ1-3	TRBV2	CASAGTKGNTIYF	TGTGCCAGCGCCGGGACAAAAGGAAACACCATATATTTT
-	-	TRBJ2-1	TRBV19	CASTPQDRGSYNEQFF	TGTGCCAGTACCCCCCAGGACCGGGGATCCTACAATGAGCAGTTCTTC
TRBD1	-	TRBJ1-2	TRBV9	CASSPGDRGLGYTF	TGTGCCAGCAGCCCAGGAGACAGGGGGCTCGGCTACACCTTC
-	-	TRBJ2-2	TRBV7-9	CASSPRRFAGIGELFF	TGTGCCAGCAGCCCCCGACGGTTTGCAGGGATAGGGGAGCTGTTTTTT
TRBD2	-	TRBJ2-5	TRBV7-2	CASSLGLAGGQETQYF	TGTGCCAGCAGCTTAGGACTAGCGGGAGGCCAAGAGACCCAGTACTTC
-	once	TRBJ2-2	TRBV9	CASSPEEGAPKNTGELFF	TGTGCCAGCAGCCCGGAGGAGGGGGCACCAAAGAACACCGGGGAGCTGTTTTTT
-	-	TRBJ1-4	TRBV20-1	CSASLATNEKLFF	TGCAGTGCTAGTCTAGCAACTAATGAAAAACTGTTTTTT
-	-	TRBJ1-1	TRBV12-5	CASALFAGAERAFF	TGTGCTAGTGCCCTCTTCGCGGGGGCGGAGAGAGCTTTCTTT
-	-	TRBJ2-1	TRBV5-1	CASSLLIQGNEQFF	TGCGCCAGCAGCCTACTTATACAGGGTAATGAGCAGTTCTTC
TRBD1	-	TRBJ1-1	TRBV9	CASSSRFEDRSF	TGTGCCAGCAGCTCACGCTTCGAGGACAGGTCCTTT
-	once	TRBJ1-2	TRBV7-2	CASSPKGGANYGYTF	TGTGCCAGCAGCCCTAAAGGGGGGGCTAACTATGGCTACACCTTC
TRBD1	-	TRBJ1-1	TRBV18	CASSPGQDSVGCF	TGTGCCAGCTCACCTGGACAGGACTCGGTAGGATGCTTT
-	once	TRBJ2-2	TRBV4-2	CASSQDSGLNAGELFF	TGTGCCAGCAGCCAAGATAGCGGCCTGAACGCCGGGGAGCTGTTTTTT
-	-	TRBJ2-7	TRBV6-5	CASRPPGGGYEQYF	TGTGCCAGCAGACCTCCGGGTGGAGGCTACGAGCAGTACTTC
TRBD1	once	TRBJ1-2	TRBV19	CASSIAGGYGYTF	TGTGCCAGTAGTATAGCAGGGGGCTATGGCTACACCTTC
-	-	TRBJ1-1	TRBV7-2	CASSSRGGSTEAFF	TGTGCCAGCAGCTCTAGAGGAGGGAGCACTGAAGCTTTCTTT
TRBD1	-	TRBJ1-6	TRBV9	CASSPRQGSGQPLHF	TGTGCCAGCAGCCCGCGACAGGGGTCGGGTCAACCCCTCCACTTT
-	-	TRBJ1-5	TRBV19	CASSTTRPGGYQPQHF	TGTGCCAGTAGTACCACGAGACCGGGAGGTTATCAGCCCCAGCATTTT
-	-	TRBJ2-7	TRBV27	CASSLLGNRGYEQYF	TGTGCCAGCAGTTTATTGGGGAATCGGGGCTACGAGCAGTACTTC
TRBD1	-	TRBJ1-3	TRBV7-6	CASSSAGGSGNTIYF	TGTGCCAGCAGCTCAGCAGGGGGCTCTGGAAACACCATATATTTT
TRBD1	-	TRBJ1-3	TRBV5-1	CASSWSDRGSGNTIYF	TGCGCCAGCAGCTGGAGCGACAGGGGCTCAGGAAACACCATATATTTT
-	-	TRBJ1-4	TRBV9	CASSVDQVNEKLFF	TGTGCCAGCAGCGTAGATCAGGTTAATGAAAAACTGTTTTTT
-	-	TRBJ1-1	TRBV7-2	CASSLVRGSTEAFF	TGTGCCAGCAGCTTAGTCAGGGGTTCCACTGAAGCTTTCTTT
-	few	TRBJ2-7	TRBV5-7	CASSLQAGYEQYF	TGTGCCAGCAGCTTGCAGGCGGGCTACGAGCAGTACTTC
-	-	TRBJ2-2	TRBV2	CASSGRETSGELFF	TGTGCCAGCAGTGGCAGGGAAACCTCCGGGGAGCTGTTTTTT
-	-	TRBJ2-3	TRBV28	CASSVTGSDTQYF	TGTGCCAGCAGCGTCACAGGGTCAGATACGCAGTATTTT
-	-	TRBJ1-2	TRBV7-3	CASSLTPGPYGYTF	TGTGCCAGCAGCTTAACTCCAGGGCCTTATGGCTACACCTTC
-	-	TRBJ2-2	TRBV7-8	CASSLVLAGRHTGELFF	TGTGCCAGCAGCTTAGTCTTGGCAGGGCGTCACACCGGGGAGCTGTTTTTT
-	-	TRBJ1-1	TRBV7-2	CASSSRQYGSMNTEAFF	TGTGCCAGCAGCTCTAGACAGTACGGATCCATGAACACTGAAGCTTTCTTT
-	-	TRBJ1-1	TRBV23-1	CASSQSTSLGHGWGDTEAFF	TGCGCCAGCAGTCAATCTACTTCACTGGGACATGGGTGGGGTGACACTGAAGCTTTCTTT
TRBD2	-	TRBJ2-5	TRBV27	CASSSLAGVLETQYF	TGTGCCAGCAGCTCACTAGCGGGAGTGTTAGAGACCCAGTACTTC
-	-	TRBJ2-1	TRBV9	CASSVEKSEFGPYNEQFF	TGTGCCAGCAGCGTAGAGAAATCAGAATTTGGGCCCTACAATGAGCAGTTCTTC
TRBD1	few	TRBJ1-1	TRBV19	CASSIRGQGDTEAFF	TGTGCCAGTAGTATTCGGGGACAGGGGGACACTGAAGCTTTCTTT
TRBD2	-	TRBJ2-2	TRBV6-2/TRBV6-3	CASSPYPILAGGPTGELFF	TGTGCCAGCAGTCCGTACCCTATTCTAGCGGGAGGGCCGACCGGGGAGCTGTTTTTT
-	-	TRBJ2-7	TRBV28	CASSSLYEQYF	TGTGCCAGCAGTTCACTCTACGAGCAGTACTTC
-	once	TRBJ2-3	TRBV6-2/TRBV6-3	CASSYPNSFSTDTQYF	TGTGCCAGCAGTTACCCTAACTCGTTTAGCACAGATACGCAGTATTTT
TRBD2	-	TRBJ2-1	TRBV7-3	CASSWTSGIENEQFF	TGTGCCAGCAGCTGGACTAGCGGAATAGAGAATGAGCAGTTCTTC
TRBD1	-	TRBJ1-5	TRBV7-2	CASSFDRGRQPQHF	TGTGCCAGCAGTTTTGACAGGGGTCGGCAGCCCCAGCATTTT
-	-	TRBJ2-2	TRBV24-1	CATSASNTGELFF	TGTGCCACCAGTGCGTCTAACACCGGGGAGCTGTTTTTT
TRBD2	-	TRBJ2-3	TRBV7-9	CASSSSGTSPSDTQYF	TGTGCCAGCAGCTCCAGCGGGACTAGCCCCTCGGATACGCAGTATTTT
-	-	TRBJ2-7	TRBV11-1	CASSLHNKGYEQYF	TGTGCCAGCAGCTTACATAACAAGGGGTACGAGCAGTACTTC
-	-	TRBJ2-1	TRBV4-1	CASSQEPGSSYNEQFF	TGCGCCAGCAGCCAAGAGCCGGGTAGCTCCTACAATGAGCAGTTCTTC
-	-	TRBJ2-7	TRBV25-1	CASSSAGSDEQYF	TGTGCCAGCAGTAGCGCAGGGTCTGACGAGCAGTACTTC